Listed here is a single TCR beta chain. Repertoires were generated with immunoSEQ multiplex PCR, while TCRdb's copy carries only in-frame clones and drops some. The sample carries around 18,000 clones, less than 85% recorded once. The data were obtained in a study of graft-versus-host responses after intestinal transplantation. V shed 0 bases, J shed 6 bases, and the junction held 13 bases outside the gene matches. This CDR3 is built from 18 residues. Germline CDR1 is SGHDT and CDR2 is YYEEEE. Intraepithelial and lamina propria lymphocytes were released after the graft tissue was processed. The rearrangement uses TRBV5-6 and TRBJ2-1, with TRBD2 matching 9 bases. The material was ileum tissue, obtained 17 days after transplant. This TCR was sampled from a human patient who received an intestinal transplant, so some T cells may come from the graft donor. CDR3: CASSLAVGLGLAFNEQFF. Here the CDR3 DNA reads TGTGCCAGCAGCTTGGCCGTGGGTTTGGGACTAGCCTTCAATGAGCAGTTCTTC.